This T cell receptor (beta chain) derives from a study of shared clonotypes between healthy human individuals. Germline V gene data show CDR1 as KGHSH and CDR2 as LQKENI. The CDR3 spans 13 residues. V lost 5 bases, J lost 2 bases, and 7 bases lay in between. Using immunoSEQ multiplex PCR, the repertoire was profiled, and TCRdb retains in-frame clones only, with some absent. The sample gives millions of clones, 93% of which show up once; roughly 0.36% is in the top ten. This receptor was taken from a man aged 18 to 30 in good health. Some clones in this sample may be carry-over from other donors' samples. The chain joins TRBV18 to TRBJ1-5; tentatively, D is TRBD1 (5 bases). Sequencing used naive CD4+ T cells from PBMCs. This sample's subset: CD45RA+ positively selected. CDR3 protein: CASSTQGNQPQHF. CDR3 coding DNA: TGTGCCAGCTCAACACAGGGCAATCAGCCCCAGCATTTT.